Below, 20 T cell receptor beta chains from the same sample are listed, as sequenced in a study of blood T cell repertoires in COVID-19. Profiled with immunoSEQ multiplex PCR; TCRdb holds only in-frame clones, not every one. The data show around 50,000 clones, about three quarters seen once. The material sequenced was peripheral blood. The receptor set was obtained from a human donor with active or convalescent COVID-19. The donor label of this sample is uncertain.

This sequence joins TRBV19 and TRBJ2-5; D gene unclear. CDR1 and CDR2 (germline): LNHDA, SQIVND (reference sequence). The CDR3 has 14 residues. With 4 bases removed from V and 5 bases from J, the gap between germline ends came to 14 bases. In DNA, the CDR3 is TGTGCCAGTAGTAGTGGGCCCCGGTGGGAGACCCAGTACTTC. Translating it yields CASSSGPRWETQYF.

The V call is TRBV19, the J call TRBJ2-5; possible D gene TRBD1, 5 bases. The CDR3 extends over 15 amino acids. Per germline, CDR1 LNHDA and CDR2 SQIVND (reference sequence). V was trimmed by 5 bases and J by 5 bases, leaving 18 bases between them. CDR3 in amino acids: CASSRHSQGQETQYF. The CDR3, as DNA: TGTGCCAGTAGTCGCCACTCGCAGGGTCAGGAGACCCAGTACTTC.

With regard to this clone: One end of the junction fails to match germline, which may point to a read error. Other DNA sequences from this sample encode an identical CDR3 as well. The chain is built from TRBV7-7 and TRBJ2-1, with 7 bases identical to TRBD1. The CDR3 consists of 13 residues. CDR1 is SSHAT, CDR2 FNYEAQ, per germline (reference sequence). For the CDR3, the DNA is TGTGCTAGCAGCCAGACAGGGAAGAATGAGCAGTTCTTC. Translating gives CASSQTGKNEQFF.

This clone was counted a few times. The chain uses TRBV29-1 and TRBJ2-3, with a tentative D call TRBD1 (6 bases). Germline-derived CDR1 and CDR2 are SQVTM and ANQGSEA. The CDR3 extends over 14 amino acids. V lost 3 bases to trimming and J lost 3 bases, with 13 bases between them. The CDR3: CSVDRPQGTDTQYF. CDR3 nucleotides: TGCAGCGTTGATCGTCCGCAGGGGACAGATACGCAGTATTTT.

This clone was recorded a few times. This rearrangement joins TRBV9 to TRBJ2-2, with 13 bases identical to TRBD2. The CDR3 has 16 residues. V trimming: 0 bases; J trimming: 7 bases; junction bases outside the gene matches: 3. Germline V gene data show CDR1 as SGDLS and CDR2 as YYNGEE. In DNA form, the CDR3 reads TGTGCCAGCAGCGTAGGGACTAGCGGGAGAGGCGGGGAGCTGTTTTTT. Protein sequence: CASSVGTSGRGGELFF.

This clone was seen only a few times. This chain joins TRBV5-1 and TRBJ2-1; 8 bases align to TRBD1. Germline V gives CDR1 SGHRS, CDR2 YFSETQ. V gave up 2 bases and J gave up 7 bases; unmatched junction bases: 8. The CDR3 length is 15 residues. The CDR3 nucleotides are TGCGCCAGCAGCTTCCTGGACAGGGTGCAGAATGAGCAGTTCTTC. This gives the protein CASSFLDRVQNEQFF.

V usage is TRBV9 and J usage is TRBJ2-7; TRBD2 matches at 8 bases. This CDR3 spans 15 amino acids. The ends lost 0 bases at V and 4 bases at J; junction bases unmatched: 6. Germline V CDR1 and CDR2: SGDLS, YYNGEE. The CDR3 loop is CASSVGAGGQYEQYF. The CDR3, as DNA: TGTGCCAGCAGCGTAGGTGCGGGAGGTCAGTACGAGCAGTACTTC.

The gene calls are TRBV11-2 and TRBJ2-2; 9 nucleotides line up with TRBD2. Germline trimming cut 2 bases from V and 3 bases from J; bases unmatched to any gene: 13. There are 19 residues in the CDR3. Germline values: CDR1 SGHAT, CDR2 FQNNGV. The CDR3 sequence: CASSLSILGGRAYTGELFF. CDR3 bases: TGTGCCAGCAGCTTATCGATTTTAGGCGGGAGGGCTTACACCGGGGAGCTGTTTTTT. The full variable domain, its missing parts supplied by reference TRBV11-2 and TRBJ2-2, is EAGVAQSPRYKIIEKRQSVAFWCNPISGHATLYWYQQILGQGPKLLIQFQNNGVVDDSQLPKDRFSAERLKGVDSTLKIQPAKLEDSAVYLCASSLSILGGRAYTGELFFGEGSRLTVL.

The table lists this clone with a count of one. J is TRBJ2-2 and V is TRBV5-1; 9 nucleotides agree with TRBD1. The CDR3 consists of 14 residues. Germline V lookup: CDR1 SGHRS, CDR2 YFSETQ. The V gene end was trimmed by 6 bases and the J gene end by 4 bases; junction bases not matched to a gene: 4. The chain's CDR3 is CASMRQGGTGELFF. The CDR3 DNA follows: TGCGCCAGCATGAGACAGGGGGGCACCGGGGAGCTGTTTTTT.

CDR3 protein: CAWSYGRGAEAFF. The CDR3 bases are TGTGCCTGGAGTTATGGCAGGGGAGCTGAAGCTTTCTTT. The chain recombines TRBV30 with TRBJ1-1; tentatively, D is TRBD1 (6 bases). V was shortened by 2 bases and J by 6 bases, with 13 bases between the two germline ends. The CDR3 totals 13 residues. Looked up from germline, CDR1 is GTSNPN and CDR2 is SVGIG (reference sequence).

The chain recombines TRBV28 with TRBJ1-1, with TRBD1 matching over 8 bases. The trim removed 4 bases at V and 8 bases at J, leaving 0 bases unmatched. Per germline, CDR1 MDHEN and CDR2 SYDVKM. This CDR3 has 11 amino acids. CDR3 region: CASSWTGEAFF. CDR3 nucleotide sequence: TGTGCCAGCAGTTGGACAGGGGAAGCTTTCTTT.

V and J are TRBV19 and TRBJ1-1, with 7 bases identical to TRBD1. The CDR3 contains 15 residues. Germline-derived CDR1 and CDR2 are LNHDA and SQIVND (reference sequence). The V segment lost 3 bases and the J segment 4 bases; nucleotides outside the gene matches: 8. The CDR3 protein is CASSIKRGLGTEAFF. CDR3 nucleotide sequence: TGTGCCAGTAGTATTAAGAGGGGGCTCGGCACTGAAGCTTTCTTT.

This chain's CDR3 is CSVVTATIPPEAFF. In DNA form, the CDR3 reads TGCAGCGTTGTAACAGCCACCATCCCACCTGAAGCTTTCTTT. The chain links TRBV29-1 to TRBJ1-1; D gene unclear. Per the germline V gene, CDR1 is SQVTM and CDR2 is ANQGSEA. Trimming left V 4 bases short and J 6 bases short, with 18 bases between. The CDR3 consists of 14 residues.

The chain uses TRBV4-1 and TRBJ2-1; TRBD2 agrees at 9 bases. Germline V gene data show CDR1 as MGHRA and CDR2 as YSYEKL. The junction had 8 bases not matched to a gene; V was cut back by 4 bases and J by 10 bases. The CDR3 sequence is 14 residues long. The chain's CDR3 is CASSLSGRTLEQFF. The CDR3 DNA follows: TGCGCCAGCAGCCTCAGCGGGAGGACGTTGGAGCAGTTCTTC.

The CDR3 protein is CASSLVGGLETQYF. CDR3 in DNA: TGTGCCAGCAGCTTGGTTGGGGGCTTAGAGACCCAGTACTTC. The V and J genes are TRBV5-6 and TRBJ2-5; a weak D match, TRBD1 (6 bases). Trimming stripped 0 bases from V and 4 bases from J, with 10 bases between. Per germline, CDR1 SGHDT and CDR2 YYEEEE. The CDR3 length is 14 residues.

The chain has TRBV12-3 or TRBV12-4 and TRBJ1-1; no reliable D call. CDR3 size: 13 residues. Deletions cut 2 bases from V and 6 bases from J, with 10 bases between. In DNA, the CDR3 is TGTGCCAGCAGTTTATCCGGGGTAGCTGAAGCTTTCTTT. Translated: CASSLSGVAEAFF.

The rearrangement joins TRBV28 to TRBJ2-2, with 9 bases lining up with TRBD2. Germline V gives CDR1 MDHEN, CDR2 SYDVKM. This CDR3 is built from 17 residues. V shed 3 bases, J shed 2 bases, and the junction held 7 bases outside the gene matches. The CDR3 reads CASSFDKREVNTGELFF. The CDR3 DNA is TGTGCCAGCAGTTTCGATAAGCGGGAGGTAAACACCGGGGAGCTGTTTTTT. Using reference TRBV28 and TRBJ2-2 for the parts outside the CDR3, the full variable domain is DVKVTQSSRYLVKRTGEKVFLECVQDMDHENMFWYRQDPGLGLRLIYFSYDVKMKEKGDIPEGYSVSREKKERFSLILESASTNQTSMYLCASSFDKREVNTGELFFGEGSRLTVL.

CDR3 amino acids: CASSPWTGDGGYTF. The CDR3 DNA reads TGTGCCAGCAGTCCCTGGACAGGGGATGGTGGCTACACCTTC. The V call is TRBV27, the J call TRBJ1-2; 9 nucleotides match TRBD1. The junction had 8 bases not matched to a gene; V was cut back by 5 bases and J by 7 bases. The CDR3 runs 14 residues. CDR1 is MNHEY, CDR2 SMNVEV, per germline (reference sequence).

This clone was seen repeatedly, ten times or more. The chain combines TRBV7-2 with TRBJ2-3; D is unclear. The V end lost 5 bases, the J end lost 3 bases, and 9 bases lay between the germline ends. The CDR3 totals 13 residues. The germline V gene has CDR1 SGHTA and CDR2 FQGNSA. CDR3 in DNA: TGTGCCAGCAGCACGGTACGAACAGATACGCAGTATTTT. It specifies CASSTVRTDTQYF. Drawing the rest from reference TRBV7-2 and TRBJ2-3, the complete variable domain is GAGVSQSPSNKVTEKGKDVELRCDPISGHTALYWYRQSLGQGLEFLIYFQGNSAPDKSGLPSDRFSAERTGGSVSTLTIQRTQQEDSAVYLCASSTVRTDTQYFGPGTRLTVL.

J is TRBJ1-5 and V is TRBV2; D possibly corresponds to TRBD1 (5 bases). The V and J ends lost 0 bases and 7 bases respectively, with 16 bases between them. CDR3 size: 16 residues. Germline loops: CDR1 SNHLY, CDR2 FYNNEI. The CDR3 DNA sequence: TGTGCCAGCAGTGAAGCGCTGGTGCAGGGAGGGCAGCCCCAGCATTTT. This translates into CASSEALVQGGQPQHF.